The present T cell receptor beta chain was sequenced within a study of patients and donors after allogeneic stem cell transplantation. TCRdb independently ran MiXCR on the RT-PCR reads; one entry per CDR3 protein. The sample has 900,000 to 1,000,000 distinct CDR3 sequences, roughly 17% seen once. This clonotype has more than one count but fewer than ten. Material: blood, either unsorted or a sorted T cell fraction (not recorded which). The origin of this receptor is a human donor who was either an allogeneic HSCT recipient or a stem cell or donor lymphocyte infusion donor (not recorded which). It is not recorded whose cells these are; they may come from a transplant donor.

The CDR3 sequence is CASRTGENTIYF. CDR3 sequence (DNA): TGTGCCAGCCGGACAGGGGAAAACACCATATATTTT. The V call is TRBV6-6, the J call TRBJ1-3, with 9 bases matching TRBD1. This CDR3 comprises 12 residues. With 8 bases clipped from V and 6 bases from J, the junction kept 2 bases outside the gene matches. Germline V gene data show CDR1 as MNHNY and CDR2 as SVGAGI (reference sequence).